Below, 14 T cell receptor beta chains from the same sample are listed, as sequenced in a study of Ad26.COV2.S vaccination and SARS-CoV-2 variants. Repertoires were generated with immunoSEQ multiplex PCR, while TCRdb's copy carries only in-frame clones and drops some. The table shows 85,000 to 95,000 clones, with 82% occurring only once. The starting material was peripheral blood, obtained after recovery from COVID-19. Receptors originate from a human donor who had recovered from COVID-19.

The chain is built from TRBV28 and TRBJ1-2; a possible D gene is TRBD1 (5 bases). The V end was cut by 11 bases, the J end by 4 bases, with 20 bases between. This CDR3 is 14 amino acids long. Germline CDR1 and CDR2: MDHEN and SYDVKM. This CDR3 is CAGRGVGDRYGYTF. For the CDR3, the DNA is TGTGCCGGCCGAGGTGTGGGGGACCGCTATGGCTACACCTTC.

The chain links TRBV5-1 to TRBJ1-6, with a possible D match to TRBD1 (5 bases). Germline values: CDR1 SGHRS, CDR2 YFSETQ. This CDR3 has 15 amino acids. V shed 0 bases and J shed 4 bases, with 8 bases lying between them. The CDR3 region has the DNA TGCGCCAGCAGCTTGGAGGGACCATATAATTCACCCCTCCACTTT. Residues: CASSLEGPYNSPLHF.

The chain recombines TRBV5-1 with TRBJ2-7; 7 nucleotides agree with TRBD2. The CDR3 is 16 amino acids. V shed 0 bases and J 4 bases; nucleotides not matched to a gene: 10. Germline lookup yields CDR1 SGHRS and CDR2 YFSETQ. The CDR3 sequence is CASSLDEAGAEYEQYF. CDR3 DNA: TGCGCCAGCAGCTTGGATGAGGCGGGAGCGGAATACGAGCAGTACTTC.

The chain employs TRBV4-3 and TRBJ2-5; D gene ambiguous. CDR3 length: 14 residues. V was cut by 4 bases and J by 5 bases, with 14 bases left in between. The V gene's germline CDR1 is LGHNA and CDR2 YSLEER. CDR3 bases: TGCGCCAGCAGCCCAGAACTGGCCCAGGAGACCCAGTACTTC. Translating it yields CASSPELAQETQYF.

The chain combines TRBV28 with TRBJ1-1, with D uncertain. Germline V CDR1 and CDR2: MDHEN, SYDVKM. The CDR3 contains 14 residues. V shed 2 bases and J shed 0 bases, with 7 bases lying between them. This chain's CDR3 is CASSLEQLNTEAFF. DNA of the CDR3: TGTGCCAGCAGTTTAGAGCAGTTGAACACTGAAGCTTTCTTT. Together with reference TRBV28 and TRBJ1-1, the CDR3 gives the full variable domain: DVKVTQSSRYLVKRTGEKVFLECVQDMDHENMFWYRQDPGLGLRLIYFSYDVKMKEKGDIPEGYSVSREKKERFSLILESASTNQTSMYLCASSLEQLNTEAFFGQGTRLTVV.

CDR3 protein: CASSLARDSYLNEAFF. CDR3 DNA: TGTGCCAGCAGCTTGGCCCGGGACAGCTACCTAAATGAAGCTTTCTTT. This chain connects TRBV5-4 to TRBJ1-1; 7 bases fit TRBD1. V lost 0 bases to trimming and J lost 7 bases; unmatched junction nucleotides: 12. The germline gives CDR1 SGHNT, CDR2 YYREEE (reference sequence). The CDR3 has 16 amino acids.

This chain connects TRBV6-1 to TRBJ1-5; 7 bases map to TRBD1. Trimming cost V 2 bases and J 7 bases; bases outside gene matches: 5. CDR1 is MNHNS and CDR2 is SASEGT in the germline V gene. The CDR3 loop spans 14 amino acids. CDR3 DNA: TGTGCCAGCAGTGAAACAGGGGTTTGGCAGCCCCAGCATTTT. As protein: CASSETGVWQPQHF.

The chain couples TRBV5-1 to TRBJ2-2; D possibly matches TRBD1 or TRBD2 (6 bases each). Trimming stripped 1 base from V and 4 bases from J, with 17 bases between. Germline assignment: CDR1 SGHRS and CDR2 YFSETQ. The CDR3 spans 17 residues. CDR3 DNA: TGCGCCAGCAGCTTGATCGCCCAAGGGGGGTTCACCGGGGAGCTGTTTTTT. It specifies CASSLIAQGGFTGELFF.

This clone was recorded once. The chain links TRBV28 to TRBJ2-7; 7 nucleotides align to TRBD1. Germline V gene lookup returns CDR1 MDHEN and CDR2 SYDVKM. V was pared by 7 bases and J by 1 base, with 7 bases of the junction left unmatched. This CDR3 spans 14 amino acids. This chain's CDR3 is CASKKTGASYEQYF. DNA for the CDR3: TGTGCCAGCAAAAAAACAGGGGCATCCTACGAGCAGTACTTC. The full variable domain, completed using reference TRBV28 and TRBJ2-7, is DVKVTQSSRYLVKRTGEKVFLECVQDMDHENMFWYRQDPGLGLRLIYFSYDVKMKEKGDIPEGYSVSREKKERFSLILESASTNQTSMYLCASKKTGASYEQYFGPGTRLTVT.

V usage is TRBV11-3 and J usage is TRBJ2-1, with D perhaps TRBD1 or TRBD2 (5 bases each). This CDR3 is 13 amino acids long. Between the trimmed V and J ends, which lost 1 base and 5 bases, there was a span of 6 bases. Germline-derived CDR1 and CDR2 are SGHNT and YENEEA. For the CDR3, the DNA is TGTGCCAGCAGCTTAGGGGACCACAATGAGCAGTTCTTC. It specifies CASSLGDHNEQFF.

The rearrangement uses TRBV2 and TRBJ2-7, with no clear D. Germline loops: CDR1 SNHLY, CDR2 FYNNEI. The CDR3 length is 13 residues. V was pared by 6 bases and J by 2 bases, with 11 bases between. CDR3 protein: CASSPTTTYEQYF. The CDR3 nucleotides read TGTGCCAGCAGCCCAACCACCACCTACGAGCAGTACTTC.

This clone is a singleton in its sample. This chain links TRBV9 with TRBJ2-1, with 12 bases identical to TRBD2. J lost 2 bases, V lost 0 bases, and 0 bases had no gene match. The germline gives CDR1 SGDLS, CDR2 YYNGEE. The CDR3 totals 16 residues. CDR3 bases: TGTGCCAGCAGCGTAGGGACTAGCGGGACCTACAATGAGCAGTTCTTC. It translates to CASSVGTSGTYNEQFF.

This clone was seen just once. The gene calls are TRBV7-9 and TRBJ2-6, with D perhaps TRBD1 (6 bases). The CDR3 length is 17 residues. Trimming shortened V by 5 bases and J by 4 bases, and 18 bases separated the two germline ends. Looked up from germline, CDR1 is SEHNR and CDR2 is FQNEAQ (reference sequence). Written as DNA, the CDR3 is TGTGCCAGCAGCGCGCAGGACAGAACCTCAGGGGCCAACGTCCTGACTTTC. Translated, it gives CASSAQDRTSGANVLTF.

This clone was detected only once. The V and J genes are TRBV27 and TRBJ1-6; D remains ambiguous. Between the trimmed V and J ends, which lost 7 bases and 0 bases, there was a span of 22 bases. This CDR3 spans 19 amino acids. Germline assignment: CDR1 MNHEY and CDR2 SMNVEV (reference sequence). The CDR3 protein is CASKKGEGRTSSYNSPLHF. The CDR3 nucleotides read TGTGCCAGCAAGAAGGGAGAAGGGCGTACTAGCTCCTATAATTCACCCCTCCACTTT.